Listed below are T cell receptor beta chains from one sample, sequenced in a study of shared clonotypes between healthy human individuals. Using immunoSEQ multiplex PCR, the repertoire was profiled, and TCRdb retains in-frame clones only, with some absent. The sample records 1 million to 1.2 million clones, 70% to 80% being singletons. Sequenced: memory CD4+ T cells from PBMCs. The receptors stem from a man younger than 30 in good health. Some clones in this sample may be carry-over from other donors' samples. Both conserved end residues are part of each CDR3. A D gene is named only where the DNA matches it firmly. Clone sizes are given selectively: once, few, many, or a class where the clone is expanded.

V	J	D	size	DNA	CDR3
TRBV5-1	TRBJ2-1	NA	many	TGCGCCAGCAGCTTCTCAGGGGCGATGAATGAGCAGTTCTTC	CASSFSGAMNEQFF
TRBV7-9	TRBJ2-1	TRBD2	NA	TGTGCCAGCAGCCCCATCCCGACTAGCGGGAGGGTCAATGAGCAGTTCTTC	CASSPIPTSGRVNEQFF
TRBV9	TRBJ2-3	NA	few	TGTGCCAGCAGCGTAGAGGACCTCACAGATACGCAGTATTTT	CASSVEDLTDTQYF
TRBV5-1	TRBJ2-1	TRBD2	NA	TGCGCCAGCAGCTTGGTTGGGGGACTAGTGGAGGGCAATGAGCAGTTCTTC	CASSLVGGLVEGNEQFF
TRBV6-5	TRBJ2-3	TRBD1	NA	TGTGCCAGCAGTTGGGGACAGGGGAGGTCAGATACGCAGTATTTT	CASSWGQGRSDTQYF
TRBV30	TRBJ1-1	NA	few	TGTGCCTGGAGCGCGGACACTGAAGCTTTCTTT	CAWSADTEAFF
TRBV2	TRBJ1-1	TRBD1	few	TGTGCCAGCAGGACGACAGGGTACACTGAAGCTTTCTTT	CASRTTGYTEAFF
TRBV15	TRBJ2-1	NA	NA	TGTGCCACCAGATCGGGGACGTCGCGCTCCTACAATGAGCAGTTCTTC	CATRSGTSRSYNEQFF
TRBV28	TRBJ1-5	NA	once	TGTGCCAGCAGTCGAATCCAGCCCCAGCATTTT	CASSRIQPQHF
TRBV7-3	TRBJ2-2	TRBD1	NA	TGTGCCAGCAGAACCGGGACAGGGGACCCCGGGGAGCTGTTTTTT	CASRTGTGDPGELFF
TRBV27	TRBJ2-7	NA	NA	TGTGCCAGCAGTTTAAAGCCCAGGAACTACGAGCAGTACTTC	CASSLKPRNYEQYF